The clone carrying this TCR beta chain appeared once. Under the authors' procedure: Nucleated cell counts were estimated from reference gene primer amplification. Clones were read by immunoSEQ multiplex PCR, and TCRdb kept only the in-frame ones, dropping some. The DNA gave D and trimming, while V, J and clone size come from that table. This sample has approximately 480,000 clones, with approximately 89% found just once. This CDR3 has 13 residues. V shed 10 bases and J shed 2 bases, with 13 bases lying between them. This sample is drawn from a study of blood T cell repertoires in COVID-19. In the study overall: PBMCs, B-cell-depleted T cells, or T cells were the source of the cDNA or gDNA that made up the material.

Enrolment of Seattle patients took place during active infection, and they were followed longitudinally. This TCR was recovered from a man aged 18-30 years with COVID-19, enrolled during active disease. The sequencing sample was made of peripheral blood. The chain employs TRBV12-3 or TRBV12-4 and TRBJ2-3, with TRBD1 as a possible D gene (5 bases). CDR3 amino acids: CATAGMVTDTQYF. The CDR3 bases are TGTGCCACCGCAGGGATGGTCACAGATACGCAGTATTTT.